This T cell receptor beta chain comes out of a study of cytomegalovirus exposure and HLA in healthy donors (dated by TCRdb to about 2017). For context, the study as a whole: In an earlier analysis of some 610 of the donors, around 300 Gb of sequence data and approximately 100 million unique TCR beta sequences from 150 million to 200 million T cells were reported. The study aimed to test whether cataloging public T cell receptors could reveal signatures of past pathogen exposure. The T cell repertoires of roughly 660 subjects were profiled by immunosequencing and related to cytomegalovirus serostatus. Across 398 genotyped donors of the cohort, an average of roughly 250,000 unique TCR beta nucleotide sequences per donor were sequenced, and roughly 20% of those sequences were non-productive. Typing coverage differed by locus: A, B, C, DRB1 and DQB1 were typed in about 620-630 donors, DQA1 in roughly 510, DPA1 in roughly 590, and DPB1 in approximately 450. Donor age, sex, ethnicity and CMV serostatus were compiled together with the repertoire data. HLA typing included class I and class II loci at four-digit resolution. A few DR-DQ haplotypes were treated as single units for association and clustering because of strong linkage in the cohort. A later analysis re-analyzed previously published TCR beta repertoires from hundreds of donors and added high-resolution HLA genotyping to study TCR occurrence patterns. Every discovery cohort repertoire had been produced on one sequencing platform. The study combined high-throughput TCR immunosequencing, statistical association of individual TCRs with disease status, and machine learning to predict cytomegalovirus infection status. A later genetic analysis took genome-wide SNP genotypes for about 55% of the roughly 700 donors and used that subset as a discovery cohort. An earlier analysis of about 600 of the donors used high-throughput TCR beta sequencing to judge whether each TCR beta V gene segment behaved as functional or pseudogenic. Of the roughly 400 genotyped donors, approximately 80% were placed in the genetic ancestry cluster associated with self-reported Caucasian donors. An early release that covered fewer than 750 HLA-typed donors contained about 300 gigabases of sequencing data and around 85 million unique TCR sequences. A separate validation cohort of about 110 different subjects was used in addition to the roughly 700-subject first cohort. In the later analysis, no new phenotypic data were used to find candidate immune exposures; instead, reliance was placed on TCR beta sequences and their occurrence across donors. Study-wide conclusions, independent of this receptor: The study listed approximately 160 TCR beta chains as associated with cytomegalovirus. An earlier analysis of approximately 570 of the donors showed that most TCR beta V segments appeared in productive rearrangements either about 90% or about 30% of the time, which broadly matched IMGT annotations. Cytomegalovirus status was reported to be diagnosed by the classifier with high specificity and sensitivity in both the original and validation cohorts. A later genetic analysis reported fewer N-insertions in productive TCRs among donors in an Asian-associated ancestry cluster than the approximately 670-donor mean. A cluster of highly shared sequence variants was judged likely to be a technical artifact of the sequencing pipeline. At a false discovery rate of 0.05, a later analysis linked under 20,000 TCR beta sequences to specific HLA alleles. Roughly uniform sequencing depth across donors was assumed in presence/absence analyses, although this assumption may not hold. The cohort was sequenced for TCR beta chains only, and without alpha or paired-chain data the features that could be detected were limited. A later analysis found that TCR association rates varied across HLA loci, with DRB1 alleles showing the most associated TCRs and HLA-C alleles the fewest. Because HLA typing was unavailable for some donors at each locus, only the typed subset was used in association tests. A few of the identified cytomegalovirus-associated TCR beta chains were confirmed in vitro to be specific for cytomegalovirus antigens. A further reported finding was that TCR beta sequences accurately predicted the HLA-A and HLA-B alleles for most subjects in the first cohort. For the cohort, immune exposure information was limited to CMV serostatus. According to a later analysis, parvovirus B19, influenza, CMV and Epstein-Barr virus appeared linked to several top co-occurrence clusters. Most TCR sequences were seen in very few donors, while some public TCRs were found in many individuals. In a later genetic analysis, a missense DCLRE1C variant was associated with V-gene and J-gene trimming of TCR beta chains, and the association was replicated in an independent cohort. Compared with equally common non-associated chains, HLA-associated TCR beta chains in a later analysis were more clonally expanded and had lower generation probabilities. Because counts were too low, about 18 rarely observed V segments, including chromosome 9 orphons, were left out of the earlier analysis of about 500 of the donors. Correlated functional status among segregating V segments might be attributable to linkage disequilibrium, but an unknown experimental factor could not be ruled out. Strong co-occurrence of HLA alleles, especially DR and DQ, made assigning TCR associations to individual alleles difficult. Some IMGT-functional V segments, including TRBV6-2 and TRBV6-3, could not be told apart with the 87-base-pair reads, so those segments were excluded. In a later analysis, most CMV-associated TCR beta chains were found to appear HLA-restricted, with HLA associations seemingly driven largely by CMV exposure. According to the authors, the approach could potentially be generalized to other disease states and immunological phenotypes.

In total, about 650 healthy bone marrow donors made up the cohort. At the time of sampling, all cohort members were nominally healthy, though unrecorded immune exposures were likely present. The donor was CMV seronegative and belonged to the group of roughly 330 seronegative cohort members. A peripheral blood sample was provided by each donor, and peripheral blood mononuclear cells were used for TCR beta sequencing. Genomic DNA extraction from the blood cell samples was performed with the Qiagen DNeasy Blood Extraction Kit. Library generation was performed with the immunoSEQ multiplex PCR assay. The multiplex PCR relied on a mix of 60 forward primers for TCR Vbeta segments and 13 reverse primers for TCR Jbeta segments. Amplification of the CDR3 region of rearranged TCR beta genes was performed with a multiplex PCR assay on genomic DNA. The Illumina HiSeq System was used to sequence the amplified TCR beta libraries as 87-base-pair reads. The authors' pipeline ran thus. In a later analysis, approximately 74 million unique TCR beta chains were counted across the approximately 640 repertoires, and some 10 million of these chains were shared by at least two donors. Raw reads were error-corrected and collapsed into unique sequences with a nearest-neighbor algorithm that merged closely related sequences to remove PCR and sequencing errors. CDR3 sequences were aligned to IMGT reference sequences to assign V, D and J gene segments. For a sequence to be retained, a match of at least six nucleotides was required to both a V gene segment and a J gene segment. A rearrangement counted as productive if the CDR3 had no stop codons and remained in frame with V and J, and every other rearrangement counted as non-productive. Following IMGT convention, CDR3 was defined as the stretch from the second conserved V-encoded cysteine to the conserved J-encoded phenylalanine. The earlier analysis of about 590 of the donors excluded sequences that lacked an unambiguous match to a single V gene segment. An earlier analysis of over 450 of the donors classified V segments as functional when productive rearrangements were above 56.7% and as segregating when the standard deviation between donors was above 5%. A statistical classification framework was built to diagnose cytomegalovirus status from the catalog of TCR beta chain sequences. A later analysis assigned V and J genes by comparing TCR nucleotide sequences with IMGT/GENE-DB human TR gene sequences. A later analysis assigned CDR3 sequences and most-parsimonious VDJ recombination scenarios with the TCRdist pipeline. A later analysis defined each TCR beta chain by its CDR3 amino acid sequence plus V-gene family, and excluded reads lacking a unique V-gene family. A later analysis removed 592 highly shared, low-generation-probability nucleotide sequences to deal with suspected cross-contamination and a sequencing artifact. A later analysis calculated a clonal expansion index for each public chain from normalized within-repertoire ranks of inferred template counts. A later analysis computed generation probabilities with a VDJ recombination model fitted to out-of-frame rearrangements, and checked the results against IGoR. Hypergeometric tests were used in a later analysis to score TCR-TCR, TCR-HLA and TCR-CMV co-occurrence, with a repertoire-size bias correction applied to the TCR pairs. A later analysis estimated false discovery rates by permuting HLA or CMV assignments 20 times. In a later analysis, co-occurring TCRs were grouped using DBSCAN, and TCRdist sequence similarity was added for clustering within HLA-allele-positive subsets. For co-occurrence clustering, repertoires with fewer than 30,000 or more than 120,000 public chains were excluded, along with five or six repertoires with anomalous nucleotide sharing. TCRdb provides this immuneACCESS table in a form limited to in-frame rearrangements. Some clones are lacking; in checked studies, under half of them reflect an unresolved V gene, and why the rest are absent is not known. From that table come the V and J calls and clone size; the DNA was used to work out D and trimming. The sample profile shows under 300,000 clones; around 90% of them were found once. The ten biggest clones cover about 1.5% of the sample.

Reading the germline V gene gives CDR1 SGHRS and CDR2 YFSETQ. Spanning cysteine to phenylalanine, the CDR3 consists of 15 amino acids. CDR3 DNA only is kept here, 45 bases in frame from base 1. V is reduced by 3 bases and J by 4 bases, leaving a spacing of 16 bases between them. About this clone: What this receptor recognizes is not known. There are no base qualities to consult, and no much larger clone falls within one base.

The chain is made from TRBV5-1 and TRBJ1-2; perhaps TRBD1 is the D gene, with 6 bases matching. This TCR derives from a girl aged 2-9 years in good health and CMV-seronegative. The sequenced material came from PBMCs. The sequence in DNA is TGCGCCAGCAGCTCGTCCGGGACAACCACCTATGGCTACACCTTC. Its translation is CASSSSGTTTYGYTF.